The 3 T cell receptor beta chains below come from one sample, sequenced in a study of T cells in Graves' hyperthyroidism and ophthalmopathy. From RNA transcripts, TCR beta CDR3 regions were amplified. The TCR CDR3 first-round RT-PCR relied on the HTBI primer set. Each CDR3 protein gets one entry after TCRdb re-called the multiplex PCR reads with MiXCR. The table shows 450,000 to 650,000 distinct CDR3 sequences, with roughly 20% occurring only once. Sequenced sample: blood. All receptors come from a man between 18 and 29 years old with Graves' hyperthyroidism.

Many counts were recorded for this clonotype. This chain uses TRBV27 with TRBJ2-7, with D possibly matching TRBD1 (5 bases). Germline V gives CDR1 MNHEY, CDR2 SMNVEV (reference sequence). Trimming pared 5 bases from V and 3 bases from J, leaving 14 bases between. The CDR3 contains 14 residues. CDR3 protein: CASSPMEGVYEQYF. The CDR3 nucleotides read TGTGCCAGCAGTCCGATGGAAGGGGTCTACGAGCAGTACTTC.

This chain uses TRBV7-2 with TRBJ2-2, with TRBD2 identical over 12 bases. V shed 4 bases and J 4 bases; nucleotides not matched to a gene: 4. The CDR3 extends over 16 amino acids. Per the germline V gene, CDR1 is SGHTA and CDR2 is FQGNSA. In nucleotides, the CDR3 is TGTGCCAGCAGCTCTAGCGGGGGGGCCAGCACCGGGGAGCTGTTTTTT. Translation gives CASSSSGGASTGELFF.

This clonotype was observed many times. V usage is TRBV27 and J usage is TRBJ2-7; D unclear. From germline, CDR1 is MNHEY and CDR2 SMNVEV (reference sequence). With 5 bases removed from V and 5 bases from J, the gap between germline ends came to 10 bases. The CDR3 totals 12 residues. The CDR3 nucleotides are TGTGCCAGCAGTCCCCCAGGAAACGAGCAGTACTTC. Translating gives CASSPPGNEQYF.